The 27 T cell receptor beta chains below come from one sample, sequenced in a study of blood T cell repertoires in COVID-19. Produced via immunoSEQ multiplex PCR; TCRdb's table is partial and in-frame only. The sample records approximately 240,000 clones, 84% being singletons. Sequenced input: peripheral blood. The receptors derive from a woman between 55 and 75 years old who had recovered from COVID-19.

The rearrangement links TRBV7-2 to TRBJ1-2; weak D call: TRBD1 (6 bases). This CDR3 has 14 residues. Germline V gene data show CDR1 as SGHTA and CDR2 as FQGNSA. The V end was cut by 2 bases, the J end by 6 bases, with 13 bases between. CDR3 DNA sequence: TGTGCCAGCAGCTTAATTCGGGGGGGGCATGGCTACACCTTC. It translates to CASSLIRGGHGYTF.

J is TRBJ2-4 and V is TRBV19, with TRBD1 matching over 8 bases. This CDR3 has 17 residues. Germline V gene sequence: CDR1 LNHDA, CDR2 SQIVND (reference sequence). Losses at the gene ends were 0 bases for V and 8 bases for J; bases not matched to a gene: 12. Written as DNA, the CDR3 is TGTGCCAGTAGTATAGATCCCCAGGGGGCGTTAAGGGACATTCAGTACTTC. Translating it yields CASSIDPQGALRDIQYF.

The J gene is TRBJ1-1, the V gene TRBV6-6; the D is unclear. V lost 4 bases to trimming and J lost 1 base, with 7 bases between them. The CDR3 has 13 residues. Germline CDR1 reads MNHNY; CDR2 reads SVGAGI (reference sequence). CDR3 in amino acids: CASSWAPNTEAFF. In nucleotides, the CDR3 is TGTGCCAGCAGTTGGGCGCCGAACACTGAAGCTTTCTTT.

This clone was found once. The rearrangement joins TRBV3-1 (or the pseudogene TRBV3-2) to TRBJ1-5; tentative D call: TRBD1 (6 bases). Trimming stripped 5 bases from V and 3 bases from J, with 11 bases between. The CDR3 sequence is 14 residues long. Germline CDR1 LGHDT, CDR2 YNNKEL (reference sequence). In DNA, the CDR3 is TGTGCCAGCAGCATACAGGGTCCCAATCAGCCCCAGCATTTT. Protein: CASSIQGPNQPQHF.

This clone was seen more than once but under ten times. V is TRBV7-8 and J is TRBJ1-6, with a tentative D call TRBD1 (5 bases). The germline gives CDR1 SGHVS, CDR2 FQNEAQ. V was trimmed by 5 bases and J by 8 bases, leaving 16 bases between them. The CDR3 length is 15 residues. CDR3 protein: CASSRGRVSDSPLHF. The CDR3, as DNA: TGTGCCAGCAGCCGGGGGAGGGTCTCTGATTCACCCCTCCACTTT.

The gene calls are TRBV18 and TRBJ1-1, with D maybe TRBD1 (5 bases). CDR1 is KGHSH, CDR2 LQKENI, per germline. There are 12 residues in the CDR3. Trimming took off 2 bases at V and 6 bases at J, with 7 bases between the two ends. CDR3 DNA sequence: TGTGCCAGCTCACCAGCAGGGTCTGAAGCTTTCTTT. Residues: CASSPAGSEAFF.

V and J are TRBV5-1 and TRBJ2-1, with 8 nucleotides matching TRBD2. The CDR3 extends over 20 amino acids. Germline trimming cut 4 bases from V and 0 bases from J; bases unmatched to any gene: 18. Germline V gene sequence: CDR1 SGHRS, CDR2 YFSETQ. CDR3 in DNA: TGCGCCAGCAGCCCGGGTCCCGGGGGGGCCCAATCTTCCTCCTACAATGAGCAGTTCTTC. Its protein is CASSPGPGGAQSSSYNEQFF.

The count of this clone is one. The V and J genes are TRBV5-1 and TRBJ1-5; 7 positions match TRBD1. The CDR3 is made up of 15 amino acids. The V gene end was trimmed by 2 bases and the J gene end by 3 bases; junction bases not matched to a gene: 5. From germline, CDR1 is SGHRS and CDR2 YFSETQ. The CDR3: CASSFTGDDNQPQHF. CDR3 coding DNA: TGCGCCAGCAGCTTCACAGGGGACGACAATCAGCCCCAGCATTTT. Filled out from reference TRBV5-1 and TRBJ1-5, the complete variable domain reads KAGVTQTPRYLIKTRGQQVTLSCSPISGHRSVSWYQQTPGQGLQFLFEYFSETQRNKGNFPGRFSGRQFSNSRSEMNVSTLELGDSALYLCASSFTGDDNQPQHFGDGTRLSIL.

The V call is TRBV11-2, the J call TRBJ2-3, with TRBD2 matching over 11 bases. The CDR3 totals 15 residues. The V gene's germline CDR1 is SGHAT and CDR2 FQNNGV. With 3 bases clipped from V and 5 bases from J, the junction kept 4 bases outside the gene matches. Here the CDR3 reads CASSFSGGVVDTQYF. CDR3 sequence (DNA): TGTGCCAGCAGCTTTAGCGGGGGGGTTGTAGATACGCAGTATTTT.

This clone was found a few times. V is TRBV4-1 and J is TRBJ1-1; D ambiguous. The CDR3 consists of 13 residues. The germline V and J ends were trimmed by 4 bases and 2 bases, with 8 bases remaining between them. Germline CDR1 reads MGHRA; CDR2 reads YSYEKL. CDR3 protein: CASSPRVNTEAFF. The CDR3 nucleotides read TGCGCCAGCAGCCCCCGGGTCAACACTGAAGCTTTCTTT.

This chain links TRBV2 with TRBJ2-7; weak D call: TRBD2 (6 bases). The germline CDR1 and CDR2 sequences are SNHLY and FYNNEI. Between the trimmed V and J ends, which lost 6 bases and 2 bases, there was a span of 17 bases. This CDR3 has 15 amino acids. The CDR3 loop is CASSGRWREAYEQYF. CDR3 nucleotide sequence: TGTGCCAGCAGCGGGCGATGGAGGGAGGCCTACGAGCAGTACTTC.

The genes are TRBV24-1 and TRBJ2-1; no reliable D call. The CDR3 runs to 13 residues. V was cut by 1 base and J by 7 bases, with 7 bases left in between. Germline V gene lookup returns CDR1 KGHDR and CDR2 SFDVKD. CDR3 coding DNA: TGTGCCACCAGTGATTTAAGAGTGAATGAGCAGTTCTTC. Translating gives CATSDLRVNEQFF.

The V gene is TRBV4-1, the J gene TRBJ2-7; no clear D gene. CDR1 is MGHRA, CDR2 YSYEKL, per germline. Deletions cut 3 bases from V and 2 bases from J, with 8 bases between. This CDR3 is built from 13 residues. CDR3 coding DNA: TGCGCCAGCAGCCAGTCTATTACCTACGAGCAGTACTTC. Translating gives CASSQSITYEQYF.

CDR3 sequence reads: CAGSAAASLYEQYF. The CDR3 DNA sequence: TGTGCCGGCTCGGCGGCCGCGAGTCTCTACGAGCAGTACTTC. The gene calls are TRBV2 and TRBJ2-7; D is unclear. Germline V gene lookup returns CDR1 SNHLY and CDR2 FYNNEI. CDR3 length: 14 amino acids. V dropped 11 bases and J dropped 3 bases, with 20 bases sitting between them.

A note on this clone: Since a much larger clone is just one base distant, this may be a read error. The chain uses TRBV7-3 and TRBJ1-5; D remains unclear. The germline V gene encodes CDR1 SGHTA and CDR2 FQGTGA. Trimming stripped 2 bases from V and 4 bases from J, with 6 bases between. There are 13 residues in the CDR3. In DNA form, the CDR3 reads TGTGCCAGCAGCTTAGACATAAATCAGCCCCAGCATTTT. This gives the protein CASSLDINQPQHF.

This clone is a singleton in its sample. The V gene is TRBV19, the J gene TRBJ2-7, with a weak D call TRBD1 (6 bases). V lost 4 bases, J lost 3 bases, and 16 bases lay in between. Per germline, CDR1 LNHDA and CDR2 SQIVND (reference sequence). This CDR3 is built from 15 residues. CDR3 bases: TGTGCCAGTAGTAGATACGTGACAGGAAACTACGAGCAGTACTTC. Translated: CASSRYVTGNYEQYF.

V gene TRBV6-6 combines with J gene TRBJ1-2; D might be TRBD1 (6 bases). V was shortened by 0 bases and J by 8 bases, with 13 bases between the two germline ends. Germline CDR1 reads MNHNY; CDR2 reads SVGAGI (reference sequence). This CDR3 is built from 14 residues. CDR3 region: CASSYSKGVRGYTF. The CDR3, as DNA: TGTGCCAGCAGTTACTCGAAGGGGGTTCGGGGCTACACCTTC.

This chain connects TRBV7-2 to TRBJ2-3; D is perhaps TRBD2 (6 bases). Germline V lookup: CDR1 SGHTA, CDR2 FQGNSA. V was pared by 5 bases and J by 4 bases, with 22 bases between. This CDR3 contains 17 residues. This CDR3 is CASSPRSGRGYADTQYF. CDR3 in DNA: TGTGCCAGCAGCCCCCGTTCGGGGCGGGGCTACGCAGATACGCAGTATTTT.

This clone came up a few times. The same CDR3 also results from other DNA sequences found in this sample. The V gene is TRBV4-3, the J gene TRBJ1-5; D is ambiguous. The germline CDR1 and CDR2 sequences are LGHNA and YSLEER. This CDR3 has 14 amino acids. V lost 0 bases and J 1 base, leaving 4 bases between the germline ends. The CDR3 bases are TGCGCCAGCAGCCAAGACGGGAGCAATCAGCCCCAGCATTTT. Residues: CASSQDGSNQPQHF.

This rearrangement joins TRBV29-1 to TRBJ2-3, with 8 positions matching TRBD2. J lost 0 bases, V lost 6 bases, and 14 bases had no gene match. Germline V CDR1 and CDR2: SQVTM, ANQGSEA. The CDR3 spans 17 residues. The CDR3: CSVGEASGYSSTDTQYF. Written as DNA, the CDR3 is TGCAGCGTGGGGGAAGCTAGCGGGTACTCTAGCACAGATACGCAGTATTTT.

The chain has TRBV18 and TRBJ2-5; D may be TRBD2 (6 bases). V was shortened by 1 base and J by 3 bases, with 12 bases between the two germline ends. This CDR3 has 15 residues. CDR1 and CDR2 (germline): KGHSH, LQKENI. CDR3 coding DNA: TGTGCCAGCTCACCACAGAGGAGGGCCAAAGAGACCCAGTACTTC. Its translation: CASSPQRRAKETQYF. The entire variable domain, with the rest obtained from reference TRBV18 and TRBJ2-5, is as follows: NAGVMQNPRHLVRRRGQEARLRCSPMKGHSHVYWYRQLPEEGLKFMVYLQKENIIDESGMPKERFSAEFPKEGPSILRIQQVVRGDSAAYFCASSPQRRAKETQYFGPGTRLLVL.

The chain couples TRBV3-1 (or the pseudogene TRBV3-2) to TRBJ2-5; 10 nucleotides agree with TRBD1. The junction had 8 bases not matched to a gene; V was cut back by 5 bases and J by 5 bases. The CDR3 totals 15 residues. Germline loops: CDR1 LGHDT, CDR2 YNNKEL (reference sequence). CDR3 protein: CASSFRTGGWETQYF. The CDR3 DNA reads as TGTGCCAGCAGCTTTCGGACAGGGGGGTGGGAGACCCAGTACTTC.

Here the CDR3 reads CASSPAPSGDRMGTDTQYF. The CDR3 bases are TGTGCCAGCAGCCCGGCCCCCAGCGGGGACCGAATGGGGACAGATACGCAGTATTTT. The chain is built from TRBV6-8 and TRBJ2-3; 7 bases align to TRBD2. The V and J ends lost 6 bases and 3 bases, in that order; junction bases with no gene match: 21. The CDR3 is 19 residues long. In germline, CDR1 is MNHGY, CDR2 SAAAGT.

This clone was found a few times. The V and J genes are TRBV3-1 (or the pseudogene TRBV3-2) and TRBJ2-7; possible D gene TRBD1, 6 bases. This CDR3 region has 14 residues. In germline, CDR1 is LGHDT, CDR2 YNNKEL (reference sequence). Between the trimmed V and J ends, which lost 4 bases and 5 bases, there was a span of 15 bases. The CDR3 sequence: CASSLQGFGDEQYF. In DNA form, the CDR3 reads TGTGCCAGCAGCCTACAGGGCTTTGGGGACGAGCAGTACTTC.

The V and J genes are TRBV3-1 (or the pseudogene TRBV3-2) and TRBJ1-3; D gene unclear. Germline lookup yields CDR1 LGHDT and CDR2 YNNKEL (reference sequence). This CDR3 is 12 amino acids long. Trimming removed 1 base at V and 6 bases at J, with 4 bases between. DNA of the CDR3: TGTGCCAGCAGCCAAGGACTAAACACCATATATTTT. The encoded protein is CASSQGLNTIYF.

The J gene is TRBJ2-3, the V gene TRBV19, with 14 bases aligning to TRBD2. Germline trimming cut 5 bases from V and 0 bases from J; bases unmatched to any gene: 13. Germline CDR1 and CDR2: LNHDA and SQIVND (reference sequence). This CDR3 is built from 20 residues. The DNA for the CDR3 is TGTGCCAGTAGTCTCGAACCGACTAGCGGGGGGGCCTCGAGCACAGATACGCAGTATTTT. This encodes CASSLEPTSGGASSTDTQYF.

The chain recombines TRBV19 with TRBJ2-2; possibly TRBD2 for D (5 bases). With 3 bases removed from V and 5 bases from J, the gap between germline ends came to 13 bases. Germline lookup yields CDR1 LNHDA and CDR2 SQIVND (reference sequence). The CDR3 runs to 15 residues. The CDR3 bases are TGTGCCAGTAGTATCGGGGTAGGGCGGACCGGGGAGCTGTTTTTT. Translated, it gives CASSIGVGRTGELFF.